The 10 T cell receptor beta chains in this list originate from one sample, sequenced in a study of a mutant IDH1 vaccine in newly diagnosed glioma. No antigens are known for them. The time point was: week 35, safety follow-up. What each vaccine dose contained was 300 ug of mutant IDH1 20-mer peptide, accompanied by topical imiquimod. TCRdb keeps only in-frame clones here, not all; method: immunoSEQ multiplex PCR. The sample shows 60,000 to 65,000 clones, 80% to 85% of them seen only once. Sequences were derived from PBMCs, sampled from a glioma patient whose treatment included an IDH1 peptide vaccine. These receptor sequences come from a man under 40 with glioma.

The CDR3 protein is CASSLGRYPETQYF. The CDR3 DNA is TGTGCCAGCAGCTTAGGACGGTATCCCGAGACCCAGTACTTC. The rearrangement links TRBV7-7 to TRBJ2-5; D unclear. This CDR3 is 14 amino acids long. Germline V gene sequence: CDR1 SSHAT, CDR2 FNYEAQ (reference sequence). The V gene lost 1 base and the J gene lost 5 bases, with 11 bases spanning the gap.

V is TRBV6-1 and J is TRBJ2-1; TRBD2 agrees at 9 bases. This CDR3 spans 18 amino acids. The germline V gene encodes CDR1 MNHNS and CDR2 SASEGT. The V segment lost 1 base and the J segment 3 bases; nucleotides outside the gene matches: 10. The CDR3 loop is CASSEGQRGAALYNEQFF. CDR3 DNA sequence: TGTGCCAGCAGTGAAGGACAGCGGGGGGCCGCTCTCTACAATGAGCAGTTCTTC.

The chain is built from TRBV7-9 and TRBJ2-1; maybe TRBD2 (5 bases). Trimming removed 2 bases at V and 0 bases at J, with 8 bases between. The CDR3 spans 15 residues. Per germline, CDR1 SEHNR and CDR2 FQNEAQ (reference sequence). This CDR3 reads CASSLLGSSYNEQFF. DNA for the CDR3: TGTGCCAGCAGCTTACTGGGGAGCTCCTACAATGAGCAGTTCTTC.

This chain connects TRBV10-3 to TRBJ2-1; 7 nucleotides match TRBD2. The J segment lost 0 bases and the V segment lost 5 bases, leaving 10 bases of the junction unmatched. CDR1 ENHRY and CDR2 SYGVKD come from the germline V gene. The CDR3 runs 17 residues. The DNA for the CDR3 is TGTGCCATCAGTCAACCCTGGGGGGGAAGCTCCTACAATGAGCAGTTCTTC. Its protein product is CAISQPWGGSSYNEQFF.

The chain recombines TRBV11-3 with TRBJ1-1; tentative D call: TRBD1 (5 bases). Trimming shortened V by 3 bases and J by 5 bases, and 10 bases separated the two germline ends. Germline assignment: CDR1 SGHNT and CDR2 YENEEA. The CDR3 totals 13 residues. CDR3: CASSFQGGTEAFF. The CDR3 coding sequence is TGTGCCAGCAGCTTCCAGGGTGGAACTGAAGCTTTCTTT.

The chain combines TRBV5-5 with TRBJ2-1; the match to TRBD1 covers 9 bases. The CDR3 spans 14 residues. Per the germline V gene, CDR1 is SGHKS and CDR2 is YYEKEE (reference sequence). V dropped 0 bases and J dropped 6; count of bases not matched to a gene: 1. The CDR3 spells CASSLGDRVNEQFF. The CDR3 coding sequence is TGTGCCAGCAGCTTGGGGGACAGGGTCAATGAGCAGTTCTTC.

The J gene is TRBJ1-5, the V gene TRBV28; D is possibly TRBD1 (5 bases). Germline assignment: CDR1 MDHEN and CDR2 SYDVKM. V lost 7 bases and J lost 5, with 18 bases in between. The CDR3 runs to 15 residues. CDR3 in DNA: TGTGCCAGCAAGTCGGGGATCCGGGGCTATCAGCCCCAGCATTTT. It specifies CASKSGIRGYQPQHF. Drawing the rest from reference TRBV28 and TRBJ1-5, the complete variable domain is DVKVTQSSRYLVKRTGEKVFLECVQDMDHENMFWYRQDPGLGLRLIYFSYDVKMKEKGDIPEGYSVSREKKERFSLILESASTNQTSMYLCASKSGIRGYQPQHFGDGTRLSIL.

This clone came up a few times. The CDR3 nucleotides read TGTGCCAGCAGCCAAGATGGGGCGAGGGGGCCTAACACCGGGGAGCTGTTTTTT. Its protein product is CASSQDGARGPNTGELFF. The chain is built from TRBV4-2 and TRBJ2-2; 7 bases match TRBD1. Per germline, CDR1 LGHNA and CDR2 YNFKEQ. Trimming removed 0 bases from V and 2 bases from J; junction bases left unmatched: 9. This CDR3 has 18 residues.

As regards this clone: Other DNA sequences from this sample encode an identical CDR3 as well. V is TRBV5-1 and J is TRBJ1-1; the match to TRBD1 covers 7 bases. V lost 3 bases, J lost 1 base, and 3 bases stayed unmatched. CDR1 is SGHRS and CDR2 is YFSETQ in the germline V gene. This CDR3 is 14 amino acids long. The CDR3 nucleotides are TGCGCCAGCAGCTCCCAGGGGGGGAACACTGAAGCTTTCTTT. This codes for CASSSQGGNTEAFF.

The chain couples TRBV18 to TRBJ1-3; D uncertain. This CDR3 has 14 amino acids. CDR1 KGHSH and CDR2 LQKENI come from the germline V gene. Deletions cut 3 bases from V and 0 bases from J, with 6 bases between. The CDR3 bases are TGTGCCAGCTCACCGACTGTCTCTGGAAACACCATATATTTT. Residues: CASSPTVSGNTIYF.